The clone carrying this TCR beta chain was counted ten times or more. Its antigen is not known. TCR beta CDR3 region amplification was performed from RNA transcripts. Using the HTBI primer set, a first-round RT-PCR was run on the TCR CDR3. TCRdb re-called the multiplex PCR reads with MiXCR, one entry per CDR3 protein. The table has around 350,000 distinct CDR3 sequences, 13% seen once. In germline, CDR1 is SGHDT, CDR2 YYEEEE. V was trimmed by 0 bases and J by 6 bases, leaving 3 bases between them. This CDR3 has 11 residues. This entry belongs to a study of T cells in Graves' hyperthyroidism and ophthalmopathy. As for the study in general: Staff took peripheral blood when the initial diagnosis was made, before any treatment began. Findings of the study overall: Stable hyperthyroidism was separated from ophthalmopathy by a model based on 13 V-J features.

The authors took PBMCs from about 9.5 ml fresh peripheral blood. Sequencing was carried out using blood. The gene calls are TRBV5-6 and TRBJ1-2; D gene uncertain. This sequence originates from a woman under 30 with Graves' hyperthyroidism. The CDR3 sequence is CASSLAHGYTF. Written as DNA, the CDR3 is TGTGCCAGCAGCTTGGCGCATGGCTACACCTTC.